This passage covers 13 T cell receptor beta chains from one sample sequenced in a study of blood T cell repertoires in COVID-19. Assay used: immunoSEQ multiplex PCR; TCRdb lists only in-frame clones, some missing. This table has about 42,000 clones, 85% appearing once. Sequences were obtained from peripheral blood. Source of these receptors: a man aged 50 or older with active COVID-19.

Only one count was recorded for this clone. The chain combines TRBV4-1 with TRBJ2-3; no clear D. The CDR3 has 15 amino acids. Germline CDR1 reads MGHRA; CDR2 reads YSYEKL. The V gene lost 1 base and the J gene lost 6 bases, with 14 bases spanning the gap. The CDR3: CASSQVPSPVDTQYF. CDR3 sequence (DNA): TGCGCCAGCAGCCAAGTCCCTAGTCCCGTTGATACGCAGTATTTT.

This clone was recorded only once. The CDR3 loop reads CASSLVLPEAETQYF. Here the CDR3 DNA reads TGTGCCAGCAGCTTGGTCCTCCCGGAGGCAGAGACCCAGTACTTC. This chain connects TRBV5-6 to TRBJ2-5, with a tentative D call TRBD2 (5 bases). CDR3 length: 15 amino acids. Germline V gene lookup returns CDR1 SGHDT and CDR2 YYEEEE. V was pared by 0 bases and J by 4 bases, with 13 bases between.

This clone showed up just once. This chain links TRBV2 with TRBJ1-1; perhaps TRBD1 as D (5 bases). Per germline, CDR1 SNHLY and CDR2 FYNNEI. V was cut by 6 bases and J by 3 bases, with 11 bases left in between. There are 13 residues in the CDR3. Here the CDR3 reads CASRDRGYTEAFF. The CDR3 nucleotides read TGTGCCAGCAGAGATAGGGGTTACACTGAAGCTTTCTTT.

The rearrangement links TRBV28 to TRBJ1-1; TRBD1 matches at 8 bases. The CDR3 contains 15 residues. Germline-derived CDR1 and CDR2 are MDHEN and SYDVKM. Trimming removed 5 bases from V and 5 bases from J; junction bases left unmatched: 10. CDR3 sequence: CASSPTRTGMTEAFF. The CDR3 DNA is TGTGCCAGCAGTCCCACTCGGACAGGGATGACTGAAGCTTTCTTT.

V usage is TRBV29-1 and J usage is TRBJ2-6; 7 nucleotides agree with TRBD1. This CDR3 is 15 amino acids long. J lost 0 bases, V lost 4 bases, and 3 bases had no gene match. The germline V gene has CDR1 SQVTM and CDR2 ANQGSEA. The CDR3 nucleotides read TGCAGCGTTGGACAGGGTTTCTCTGGGGCCAACGTCCTGACTTTC. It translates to CSVGQGFSGANVLTF.

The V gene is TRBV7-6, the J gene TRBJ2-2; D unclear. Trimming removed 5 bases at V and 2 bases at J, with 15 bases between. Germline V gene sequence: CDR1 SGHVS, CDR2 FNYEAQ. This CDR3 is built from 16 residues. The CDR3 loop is CASSPKTEDNTGELFF. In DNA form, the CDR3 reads TGTGCCAGCAGCCCAAAGACTGAAGACAACACCGGGGAGCTGTTTTTT.

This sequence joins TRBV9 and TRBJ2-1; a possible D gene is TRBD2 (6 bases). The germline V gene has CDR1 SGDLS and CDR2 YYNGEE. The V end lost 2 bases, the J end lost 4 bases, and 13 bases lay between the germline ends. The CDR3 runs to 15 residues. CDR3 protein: CASSVGGTKYNEQFF. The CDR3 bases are TGTGCCAGCAGCGTCGGCGGGACCAAATACAATGAGCAGTTCTTC.

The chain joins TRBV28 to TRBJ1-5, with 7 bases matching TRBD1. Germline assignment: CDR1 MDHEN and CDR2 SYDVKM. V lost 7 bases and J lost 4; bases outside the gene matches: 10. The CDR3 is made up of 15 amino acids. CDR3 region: CASTRGTAINQPQHF. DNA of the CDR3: TGTGCCAGCACGCGCGGGACAGCGATTAATCAGCCCCAGCATTTT. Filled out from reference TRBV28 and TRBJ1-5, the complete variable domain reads DVKVTQSSRYLVKRTGEKVFLECVQDMDHENMFWYRQDPGLGLRLIYFSYDVKMKEKGDIPEGYSVSREKKERFSLILESASTNQTSMYLCASTRGTAINQPQHFGDGTRLSIL.

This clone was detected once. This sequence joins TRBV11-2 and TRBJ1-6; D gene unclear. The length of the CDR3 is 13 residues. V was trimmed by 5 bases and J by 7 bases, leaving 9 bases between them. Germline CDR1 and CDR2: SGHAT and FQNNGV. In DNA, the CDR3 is TGTGCCAGCAGCCGCGAGGAGAATTCACCCCTCCACTTT. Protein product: CASSREENSPLHF. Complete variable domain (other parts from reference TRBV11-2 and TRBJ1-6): EAGVAQSPRYKIIEKRQSVAFWCNPISGHATLYWYQQILGQGPKLLIQFQNNGVVDDSQLPKDRFSAERLKGVDSTLKIQPAKLEDSAVYLCASSREENSPLHFGNGTRLTVT.

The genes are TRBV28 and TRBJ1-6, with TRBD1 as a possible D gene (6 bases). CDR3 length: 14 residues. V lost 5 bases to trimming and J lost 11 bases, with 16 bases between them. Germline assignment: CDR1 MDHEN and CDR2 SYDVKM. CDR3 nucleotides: TGTGCCAGCAGTCCCGTTGCCGCAGGGGCACCCCTCCACTTT. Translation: CASSPVAAGAPLHF.

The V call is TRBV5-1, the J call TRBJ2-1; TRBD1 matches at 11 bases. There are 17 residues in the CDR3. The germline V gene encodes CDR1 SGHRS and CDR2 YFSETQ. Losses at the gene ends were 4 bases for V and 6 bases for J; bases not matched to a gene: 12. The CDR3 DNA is TGCGCCAGCAGCCTAGGACAGGGGGCTCGGGGGATCAATGAGCAGTTCTTC. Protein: CASSLGQGARGINEQFF.

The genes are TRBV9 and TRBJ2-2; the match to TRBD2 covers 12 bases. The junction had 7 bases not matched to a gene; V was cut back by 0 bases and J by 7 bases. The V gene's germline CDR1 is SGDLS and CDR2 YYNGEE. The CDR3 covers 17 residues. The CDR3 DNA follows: TGTGCCAGCAGCGTAGTGTCTAGCGGGGGGGCCAACGGGGAGCTGTTTTTT. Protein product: CASSVVSSGGANGELFF.

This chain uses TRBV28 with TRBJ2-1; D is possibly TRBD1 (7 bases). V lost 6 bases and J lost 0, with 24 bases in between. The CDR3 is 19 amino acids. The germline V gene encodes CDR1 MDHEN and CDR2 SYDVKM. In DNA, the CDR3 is TGTGCCAGCAGAGGAGGGGGACAGATGGGGTTTTACTCCTACAATGAGCAGTTCTTC. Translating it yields CASRGGGQMGFYSYNEQFF.